The clone carrying this T cell receptor (beta chain) was seen many times. Its antigen is not known. Germline assignment: CDR1 SGDLS and CDR2 YYNGEE. V dropped 0 bases and J dropped 0 bases, with 15 bases sitting between them. The CDR3 runs to 17 residues. The sample is drawn from a study of T cells in Graves' hyperthyroidism and ophthalmopathy. Study-level information: Peripheral blood collection took place at initial diagnosis, before any treatment. Study-wide results and limits: Blood shared most expanded thyroid clonotypes above 0.001.

Amplification yielded TCR beta CDR3 regions, with RNA transcripts as the source. The HTBI set primed first-round TCR CDR3 RT-PCR. TCRdb ran MiXCR on the multiplex PCR reads and lists one entry per CDR3 protein. This repertoire shows 350,000 to 400,000 distinct CDR3 sequences, about 15% found once; its top ten account for 8% to 13%. Sequenced material: blood. The chain joins TRBV9 to TRBJ2-5; either TRBD1 or TRBD2 may fit D (5 bases each). This receptor was identified in a woman aged 60-70 years with Graves' hyperthyroidism. CDR3 sequence: CASSVGPSGPYQETQYF. In nucleotides, the CDR3 is TGTGCCAGCAGCGTAGGGCCTTCGGGGCCCTACCAAGAGACCCAGTACTTC.